This is a list of T cell receptor beta chains from one sample in a study of CD8 T cells in ankylosing spondylitis. MiXCR, run by TCRdb on the 5' RACE reads, gives a single entry per CDR3 protein. Here the sample spans a few hundred thousand distinct CDR3 sequences, around a tenth being singletons. Sequencing was carried out using blood, either unsorted or a sorted T cell fraction (not recorded which). The receptors come from a female donor with ankylosing spondylitis or in good health (not recorded which). The CDR3 runs from the conserved cysteine through the conserved F or W. A D gene is named only where the DNA matches it firmly. Some rows mark clone size as missing; the rest say once, few, many or name a class of expanded clone.

d_call: NA; v_call: TRBV12-3/TRBV12-4; j_call: TRBJ2-2; clone_size: many; cdr3_aa: CASRFGRDTGELFF; cdr3_nt: TGTGCCAGCCGGTTTGGTAGGGACACCGGGGAGCTGTTTTTT
d_call: TRBD1; v_call: TRBV28; j_call: TRBJ1-5; clone_size: NA; cdr3_aa: CASNPSGTGGYQPQHF; cdr3_nt: TGTGCCAGCAATCCCTCCGGGACAGGGGGTTACCAGCCCCAGCATTTT
d_call: NA; v_call: TRBV12-3/TRBV12-4; j_call: TRBJ2-7; clone_size: many; cdr3_aa: CASTLSRYEQYF; cdr3_nt: TGTGCCAGCACCTTGAGTAGATACGAGCAGTACTTC
d_call: TRBD2; v_call: TRBV27; j_call: TRBJ2-7; clone_size: NA; cdr3_aa: CASSSRAGAFYEQYF; cdr3_nt: TGTGCCAGCAGCTCCCGGGCGGGAGCCTTCTACGAGCAGTACTTC
d_call: TRBD2; v_call: TRBV6-2/TRBV6-3; j_call: TRBJ2-7; clone_size: many; cdr3_aa: CALSRDGGTSYEQYF; cdr3_nt: TGTGCCTTGAGCCGTGACGGGGGGACCTCCTACGAGCAGTACTTC
d_call: NA; v_call: TRBV7-2; j_call: TRBJ2-7; clone_size: NA; cdr3_aa: CASSLGQVMSYEQYF; cdr3_nt: TGTGCCAGCAGCTTAGGACAGGTTATGTCCTACGAGCAGTACTTC
d_call: NA; v_call: TRBV11-2; j_call: TRBJ1-1; clone_size: NA; cdr3_aa: CASSARYGAFF; cdr3_nt: TGTGCCAGCAGCGCTCGGTACGGAGCTTTCTTT
d_call: NA; v_call: TRBV28; j_call: TRBJ2-2; clone_size: few; cdr3_aa: CASSLSGAPGNTGELFF; cdr3_nt: TGTGCCAGCAGTTTATCGGGGGCCCCCGGAAACACCGGGGAGCTGTTTTTT
d_call: TRBD1; v_call: TRBV5-1; j_call: TRBJ2-7; clone_size: many; cdr3_aa: CASSLGGTVYEQYF; cdr3_nt: TGCGCCAGCAGCTTGGGGGGGACAGTCTACGAGCAGTACTTC
d_call: NA; v_call: TRBV3-1; j_call: TRBJ1-2; clone_size: many; cdr3_aa: CASSQDLYYGYTF; cdr3_nt: TGTGCCAGCAGCCAAGATCTCTACTATGGCTACACCTTC
d_call: TRBD1; v_call: TRBV3-1; j_call: TRBJ2-2; clone_size: few; cdr3_aa: CASRTGGAGELFF; cdr3_nt: TGTGCCAGCCGGACAGGGGGGGCCGGGGAGCTGTTTTTT
d_call: TRBD1; v_call: TRBV28; j_call: TRBJ1-6; clone_size: many; cdr3_aa: CASRWTGGNSPLHF; cdr3_nt: TGTGCCAGCAGATGGACAGGGGGCAATTCACCCCTCCACTTT
d_call: TRBD1; v_call: TRBV9; j_call: TRBJ2-7; clone_size: many; cdr3_aa: CASSRPGQECYEQYF; cdr3_nt: TGTGCCAGCTCTCGTCCAGGACAGGAGTGCTACGAGCAGTACTTC
d_call: TRBD2; v_call: TRBV5-1; j_call: TRBJ2-3; clone_size: many; cdr3_aa: CASRLLAGYDTQYF; cdr3_nt: TGCGCCAGCAGACTACTAGCGGGGTATGATACGCAGTATTTT
d_call: NA; v_call: TRBV6-1; j_call: TRBJ2-1; clone_size: many; cdr3_aa: CATGPGSSYNEQFF; cdr3_nt: TGTGCCACGGGTCCAGGGAGCTCCTACAATGAGCAGTTCTTC
d_call: NA; v_call: TRBV5-1; j_call: TRBJ2-2; clone_size: many; cdr3_aa: CASSLAPGSNTGELFF; cdr3_nt: TGCGCCAGCAGCTTGGCCCCAGGGTCGAACACCGGGGAGCTGTTTTTT
d_call: TRBD2; v_call: TRBV2; j_call: TRBJ2-4; clone_size: NA; cdr3_aa: CATIARLAGGNIQYF; cdr3_nt: TGTGCCACCATTGCGCGACTAGCGGGGGGCAACATTCAGTACTTC
d_call: NA; v_call: TRBV10-3; j_call: TRBJ1-1; clone_size: few; cdr3_aa: CAIMKDTEAFF; cdr3_nt: TGTGCCATCATGAAGGACACTGAAGCTTTCTTT
d_call: TRBD1; v_call: TRBV7-9; j_call: TRBJ2-7; clone_size: many; cdr3_aa: CASSFTGQGAYEQYF; cdr3_nt: TGTGCCAGCAGTTTTACGGGACAGGGAGCCTACGAGCAGTACTTC
d_call: TRBD2; v_call: TRBV7-9; j_call: TRBJ2-1; clone_size: few; cdr3_aa: CASSPWTSANYNEQFF; cdr3_nt: TGTGCCAGCAGCCCGTGGACTAGCGCCAACTACAATGAGCAGTTCTTC
d_call: NA; v_call: TRBV3-1; j_call: TRBJ2-2; clone_size: NA; cdr3_aa: CASSALGELFF; cdr3_nt: TGTGCCAGCAGCGCTCTGGGGGAGCTGTTTTTT
d_call: NA; v_call: TRBV7-9; j_call: TRBJ2-7; clone_size: many; cdr3_aa: CASSLDGPYYEQYF; cdr3_nt: TGTGCCAGCAGCTTAGACGGTCCGTACTACGAGCAGTACTTC
d_call: TRBD1; v_call: TRBV7-9; j_call: TRBJ2-7; clone_size: many; cdr3_aa: CASSYRDRPYEQYF; cdr3_nt: TGTGCCAGCAGTTACCGGGACAGACCCTACGAGCAGTACTTC
d_call: TRBD2; v_call: TRBV5-1; j_call: TRBJ2-1; clone_size: NA; cdr3_aa: CASSRVAGGAYNEQFF; cdr3_nt: TGCGCCAGCAGCAGGGTGGCGGGGGGCGCCTACAATGAGCAGTTCTTC
d_call: TRBD1; v_call: TRBV10-3; j_call: TRBJ1-2; clone_size: many; cdr3_aa: CAISEGTGYGYTF; cdr3_nt: TGTGCCATCAGTGAGGGGACAGGCTATGGCTACACCTTC
d_call: NA; v_call: TRBV28; j_call: TRBJ2-1; clone_size: many; cdr3_aa: CASLGGAYGNEQFF; cdr3_nt: TGTGCCAGCCTAGGGGGAGCTTATGGGAATGAGCAGTTCTTC
d_call: NA; v_call: TRBV12-3/TRBV12-4; j_call: TRBJ1-1; clone_size: many; cdr3_aa: CASSSKRYTEAFF; cdr3_nt: TGTGCCAGCAGTTCCAAGAGATACACTGAAGCTTTCTTT
d_call: TRBD2; v_call: TRBV28; j_call: TRBJ2-2; clone_size: many; cdr3_aa: CASSSSGGARTGELFF; cdr3_nt: TGTGCCAGCAGTTCTAGCGGGGGGGCCCGGACCGGGGAGCTGTTTTTT
d_call: TRBD1; v_call: TRBV4-2; j_call: TRBJ1-2; clone_size: NA; cdr3_aa: CASSQAPGQRYGYTF; cdr3_nt: TGTGCCAGCAGCCAAGCACCGGGACAGCGATATGGCTACACCTTC
d_call: NA; v_call: TRBV5-1; j_call: TRBJ2-1; clone_size: many; cdr3_aa: CASSLSGEGHNEQFF; cdr3_nt: TGCGCCAGCAGCTTATCAGGGGAAGGACACAATGAGCAGTTCTTC
d_call: NA; v_call: TRBV7-9; j_call: TRBJ2-3; clone_size: many; cdr3_aa: CASSQLGSTDTQYF; cdr3_nt: TGTGCCAGCAGCCAACTCGGGAGCACAGATACGCAGTATTTT
d_call: NA; v_call: TRBV29-1; j_call: TRBJ2-3; clone_size: many; cdr3_aa: CSVEGADLLHTDTQYF; cdr3_nt: TGCAGCGTTGAAGGGGCAGACCTTCTCCACACAGATACGCAGTATTTT
d_call: TRBD1; v_call: TRBV29-1; j_call: TRBJ1-1; clone_size: few; cdr3_aa: CSVEDRRGGGTEAFF; cdr3_nt: TGCAGCGTTGAAGATCGGAGAGGGGGCGGCACTGAAGCTTTCTTT
d_call: TRBD2; v_call: TRBV29-1; j_call: TRBJ2-1; clone_size: many; cdr3_aa: CSARTSGEQFF; cdr3_nt: TGCAGCGCAAGAACTAGCGGTGAGCAGTTCTTC
d_call: NA; v_call: TRBV7-2; j_call: TRBJ2-4; clone_size: many; cdr3_aa: CASSFFIAKNIQYF; cdr3_nt: TGTGCCAGCAGCTTCTTTATAGCCAAAAACATTCAGTACTTC
d_call: TRBD2; v_call: TRBV9; j_call: TRBJ2-7; clone_size: few; cdr3_aa: CASSVTSGGLEQYF; cdr3_nt: TGTGCCAGCAGCGTGACTAGCGGGGGCCTTGAGCAGTACTTC
d_call: TRBD2; v_call: TRBV7-3; j_call: TRBJ2-5; clone_size: NA; cdr3_aa: CASSLIAGGLETQYF; cdr3_nt: TGTGCCAGCAGCTTAATAGCGGGGGGGCTAGAGACCCAGTACTTC
d_call: NA; v_call: TRBV7-6; j_call: TRBJ2-3; clone_size: few; cdr3_aa: CASSLGRGHRADTQYF; cdr3_nt: TGTGCCAGCAGCTTAGGGAGGGGGCATCGGGCAGATACGCAGTATTTT
d_call: TRBD1; v_call: TRBV12-3/TRBV12-4; j_call: TRBJ2-1; clone_size: many; cdr3_aa: CASSPDRGRDNEQFF; cdr3_nt: TGTGCCAGCAGCCCTGACAGGGGGCGGGATAATGAGCAGTTCTTC
d_call: TRBD2; v_call: TRBV20-1; j_call: TRBJ2-3; clone_size: few; cdr3_aa: CSARASGTDTQYF; cdr3_nt: TGCAGTGCTAGGGCTAGCGGTACAGATACGCAGTATTTT
d_call: NA; v_call: TRBV7-9; j_call: TRBJ1-2; clone_size: many; cdr3_aa: CASSWNRDGYTF; cdr3_nt: TGTGCCAGCAGCTGGAACAGGGACGGCTACACCTTC
d_call: TRBD2; v_call: TRBV4-1; j_call: TRBJ2-5; clone_size: NA; cdr3_aa: CASSDNPSGRGGETQYF; cdr3_nt: TGCGCCAGCAGCGATAATCCTAGCGGGCGAGGCGGGGAGACCCAGTACTTC
d_call: NA; v_call: TRBV30; j_call: TRBJ1-1; clone_size: NA; cdr3_aa: CAWRERGGSTEAFF; cdr3_nt: TGTGCCTGGAGAGAAAGAGGGGGGAGCACTGAAGCTTTCTTT
d_call: NA; v_call: TRBV7-2; j_call: TRBJ2-5; clone_size: many; cdr3_aa: CASSTSPQETQYF; cdr3_nt: TGTGCCAGCAGCACCTCGCCCCAAGAGACCCAGTACTTC
d_call: NA; v_call: TRBV5-1; j_call: TRBJ2-3; clone_size: NA; cdr3_aa: CASSLGDHRTDTQYF; cdr3_nt: TGCGCCAGCAGCTTGGGGGACCACCGCACAGATACGCAGTATTTT
d_call: NA; v_call: TRBV6-5; j_call: TRBJ1-5; clone_size: many; cdr3_aa: CASSYSLGDGQPQHF; cdr3_nt: TGTGCCAGCAGTTACTCTTTGGGTGATGGTCAGCCCCAGCATTTT
d_call: NA; v_call: TRBV3-1; j_call: TRBJ2-7; clone_size: few; cdr3_aa: CASSQRAGHYEQYF; cdr3_nt: TGTGCCAGCAGCCAAAGAGCAGGCCACTACGAGCAGTACTTC
d_call: TRBD1; v_call: TRBV13; j_call: TRBJ2-7; clone_size: few; cdr3_aa: CASSSDRVGEQYF; cdr3_nt: TGTGCCAGCAGCTCGGACAGGGTTGGGGAGCAGTACTTC
d_call: NA; v_call: TRBV6-5; j_call: TRBJ2-1; clone_size: many; cdr3_aa: CASSYNGGPTTYNEQFF; cdr3_nt: TGTGCCAGCAGTTACAACGGCGGGCCCACCACCTACAATGAGCAGTTCTTC
d_call: TRBD2; v_call: TRBV11-1; j_call: TRBJ2-1; clone_size: few; cdr3_aa: CASSFQPLGLAGGDEQFF; cdr3_nt: TGTGCCAGCAGCTTTCAACCGCTCGGACTAGCGGGAGGGGATGAGCAGTTCTTC
d_call: TRBD1; v_call: TRBV6-4; j_call: TRBJ2-2; clone_size: many; cdr3_aa: CASSDFRTGNTGELFF; cdr3_nt: TGTGCCAGCAGTGACTTTCGGACAGGGAATACCGGGGAGCTGTTTTTT
d_call: NA; v_call: TRBV29-1; j_call: TRBJ2-5; clone_size: many; cdr3_aa: CPRQETQYF; cdr3_nt: TGCCCCCGGCAAGAGACCCAGTACTTC
d_call: NA; v_call: TRBV7-2; j_call: TRBJ1-1; clone_size: NA; cdr3_aa: CASSPGGWTEAFF; cdr3_nt: TGTGCCAGCAGCCCGGGGGGATGGACTGAAGCTTTCTTT
d_call: TRBD1; v_call: TRBV5-1; j_call: TRBJ2-7; clone_size: NA; cdr3_aa: CASSYSGQGASYEQYF; cdr3_nt: TGCGCCAGCAGCTACTCGGGACAGGGGGCTTCATACGAGCAGTACTTC
d_call: NA; v_call: TRBV29-1; j_call: TRBJ2-7; clone_size: many; cdr3_aa: CSVTDISYEQYF; cdr3_nt: TGCAGCGTAACGGACATTTCCTACGAGCAGTACTTC
d_call: NA; v_call: TRBV5-1; j_call: TRBJ2-2; clone_size: many; cdr3_aa: CASSLRLTANTGELFF; cdr3_nt: TGCGCCAGCAGCTTGAGGCTAACTGCTAACACCGGGGAGCTGTTTTTT
d_call: TRBD1; v_call: TRBV10-1; j_call: TRBJ2-5; clone_size: few; cdr3_aa: CASSAGQGGPETQYF; cdr3_nt: TGCGCCAGCAGTGCGGGACAGGGAGGGCCAGAGACCCAGTACTTC